The sequence of this T cell receptor (beta chain) was determined in a study of T-cell reconstitution after alpha-beta-depleted transplantation in children. This clonotype was seen repeatedly, ten times or more. The TCRbeta library incorporated unique molecular identifiers. A single record per CDR3 protein comes from TCRdb applying MiXCR to the PCR reads. The sample contains some 200,000 distinct CDR3 sequences, less than 15% of which appear only once. The CDR3 spans 12 residues. V was shortened by 3 bases and J by 5 bases, with 7 bases between the two germline ends. The specimen comprised PBMCs from the stem cell graft donor, sampled from the stem cell graft. The chain uses TRBV12-3 or TRBV12-4 and TRBJ2-5; no firm D call. The clonotype was recovered from a human donor who donated a stem cell graft to a child with acute lymphoblastic leukemia. The CDR3 sequence: CASSLRRETQYF. CDR3 nucleotides: TGTGCCAGCAGTTTGCGTAGGGAGACCCAGTACTTC.